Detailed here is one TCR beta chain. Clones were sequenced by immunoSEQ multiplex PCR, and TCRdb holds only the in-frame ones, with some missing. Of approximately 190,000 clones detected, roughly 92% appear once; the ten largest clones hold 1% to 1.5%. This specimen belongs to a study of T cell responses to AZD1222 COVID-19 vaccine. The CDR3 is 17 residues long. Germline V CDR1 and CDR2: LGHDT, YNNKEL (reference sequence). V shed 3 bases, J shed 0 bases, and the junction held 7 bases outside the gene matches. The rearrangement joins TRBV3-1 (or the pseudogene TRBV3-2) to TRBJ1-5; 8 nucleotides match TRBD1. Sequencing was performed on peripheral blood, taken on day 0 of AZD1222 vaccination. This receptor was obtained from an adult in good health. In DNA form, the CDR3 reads TGTGCCAGCAGCCAGGACAGGGAGGCTTCTAGCAATCAGCCCCAGCATTTT. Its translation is CASSQDREASSNQPQHF.